This TCR beta chain stems from a study of T cells in Graves' hyperthyroidism and ophthalmopathy. V was clipped by 5 bases and J by 6 bases; unmatched bases: 7. Germline loops: CDR1 DFQATT, CDR2 SNEGSKA (reference sequence). The CDR3 has 15 residues. Fresh peripheral blood, approximately 9.1 ml, was the source of the PBMCs. In the case of this clonotype: Antigen specificity is unknown.

Study-wide results and caveats: Blood shared most expanded thyroid clonotypes above 0.001.

Using RNA transcripts as the source, TCR beta CDR3 regions were amplified. The HTBI primer set served for first-round RT-PCR of the TCR CDR3. MiXCR, run by TCRdb on the multiplex PCR reads, gives a single entry per CDR3 protein. The sample carries some 500,000 distinct CDR3 sequences, approximately 14% recorded once. The source of this sequence is a woman aged 18-29 years with Graves' hyperthyroidism. The sequenced sample consisted of blood. The genes are TRBV20-1 and TRBJ2-3; 14 nucleotides match TRBD2. The CDR3 protein is CSAQGLAGVADTQYF. For the CDR3, the DNA is TGCAGTGCTCAGGGACTAGCGGGAGTGGCGGATACGCAGTATTTT.